This TCR beta chain was observed in a study of graft-versus-host responses after intestinal transplantation. Study-wide results and limits: Allografts carried high graft-versus-host to host-versus-graft clonal ratios in patients having graft-donor T cell macrochimerism. GvH clones were found in recipient marrow; some appeared first in ileum or blood. HvG clone declines early post-transplant were associated with peak circulating GvH levels.

To note about this clone: The antigen remains undetermined.

CDR1 is MNHNS and CDR2 is SASEGT in the germline V gene. V lost 6 bases and J 1 base, leaving 15 bases between the germline ends. The CDR3 has 15 amino acids. Data came from immunoSEQ multiplex PCR; TCRdb stores just in-frame clones and leaves some out. The sample has around 67,000 clones, almost 90% seen once. This sequence joins TRBV6-1 and TRBJ1-1, with D possibly TRBD1 on 5 matching bases. Sequenced here: unstimulated CD8+ T cells sorted from spleen or lymph node cells, sampled before transplant. The clonotype comes from a human donor who was the organ donor for an intestinal transplant. The CDR3 coding sequence is TGTGCCAGCAGCAAAGGGGCCAGAAGGAACACTGAAGCTTTCTTT. It codes for CASSKGARRNTEAFF.